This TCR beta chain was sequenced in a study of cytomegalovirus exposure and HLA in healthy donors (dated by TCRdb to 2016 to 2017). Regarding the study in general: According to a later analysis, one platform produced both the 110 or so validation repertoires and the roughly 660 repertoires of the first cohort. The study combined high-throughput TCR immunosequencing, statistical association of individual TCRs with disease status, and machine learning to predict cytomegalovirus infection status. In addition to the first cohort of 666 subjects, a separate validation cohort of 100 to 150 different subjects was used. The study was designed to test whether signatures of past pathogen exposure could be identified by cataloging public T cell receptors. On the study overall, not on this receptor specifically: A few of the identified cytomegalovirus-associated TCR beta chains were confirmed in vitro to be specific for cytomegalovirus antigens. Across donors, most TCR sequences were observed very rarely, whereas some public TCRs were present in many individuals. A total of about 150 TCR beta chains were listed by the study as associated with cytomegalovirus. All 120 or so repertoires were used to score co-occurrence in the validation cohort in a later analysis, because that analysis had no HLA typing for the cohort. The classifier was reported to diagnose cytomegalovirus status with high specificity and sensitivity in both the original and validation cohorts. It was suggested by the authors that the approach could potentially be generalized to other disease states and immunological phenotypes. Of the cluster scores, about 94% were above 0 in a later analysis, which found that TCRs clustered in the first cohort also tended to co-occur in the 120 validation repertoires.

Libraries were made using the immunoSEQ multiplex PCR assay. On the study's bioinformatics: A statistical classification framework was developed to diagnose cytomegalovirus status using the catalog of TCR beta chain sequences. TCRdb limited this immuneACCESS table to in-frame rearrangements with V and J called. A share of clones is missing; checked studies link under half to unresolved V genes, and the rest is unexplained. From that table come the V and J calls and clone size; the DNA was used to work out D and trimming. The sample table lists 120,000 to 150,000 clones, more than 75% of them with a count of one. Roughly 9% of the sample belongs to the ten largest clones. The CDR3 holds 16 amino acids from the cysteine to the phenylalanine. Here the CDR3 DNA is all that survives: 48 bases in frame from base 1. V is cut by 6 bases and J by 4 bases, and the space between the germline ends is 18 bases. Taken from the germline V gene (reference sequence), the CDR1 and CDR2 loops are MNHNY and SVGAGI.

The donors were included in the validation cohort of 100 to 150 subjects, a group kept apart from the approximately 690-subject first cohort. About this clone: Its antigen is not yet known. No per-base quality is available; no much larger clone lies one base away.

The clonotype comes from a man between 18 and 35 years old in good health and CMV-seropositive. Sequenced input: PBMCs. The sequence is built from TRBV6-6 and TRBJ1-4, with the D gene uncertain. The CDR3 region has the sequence CASSPGSGKHNEKLFF. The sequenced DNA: TGTGCCAGCAGCCCGGGGTCCGGGAAACATAATGAAAAACTGTTTTTT.